A selection of T cell receptor beta chains follows, all from one sample in a study of identifying expanded T cells in peripheral blood. The protocol was immunoSEQ multiplex PCR, while the TCRdb copy is restricted to in-frame clones and leaves out a portion. The data hold about 110,000 clones, with approximately 90% observed a single time. Sequencing used blood. These receptor sequences come from a person aged 18-70 years in good health. CDR3s include the opening cysteine and the closing phenylalanine or tryptophan. A D gene is named only where the DNA matches it firmly. The size entry is marked missing in some rows and otherwise reads once, few, many or a size class.

size	V	D	J	CDR3	DNA
few	TRBV30	TRBD1	TRBJ1-2	CAWKGQGNYGYTF	TGTGCCTGGAAGGGACAGGGTAACTATGGCTACACCTTC
once	TRBV10-3	-	TRBJ2-3	CAISESERVTDTQYF	TGTGCCATCAGTGAGTCTGAGCGTGTCACAGATACGCAGTATTTT
-	TRBV2	TRBD1	TRBJ2-7	CASSYGTGAYEQYF	TGTGCCAGCAGTTACGGGACAGGCGCCTACGAGCAGTACTTC
-	TRBV10-3	-	TRBJ1-4	CATSGANEKLFF	TGTGCCACCAGTGGGGCTAATGAAAAACTGTTTTTT
-	TRBV7-2	-	TRBJ2-2	CASSLGQNTGELFF	TGTGCCAGCAGCTTAGGACAGAACACCGGGGAGCTGTTTTTT
-	TRBV6-6	-	TRBJ2-3	CASSYWDTDTQYF	TGTGCCAGCAGTTACTGGGACACAGATACGCAGTATTTT
-	TRBV28	TRBD2	TRBJ2-1	CATTIYPPLAGGPTTEQFF	TGTGCCACCACGATCTACCCCCCGCTAGCGGGGGGGCCTACGACTGAGCAGTTCTTC
-	TRBV29-1	-	TRBJ2-5	CSVEYTGAQETQYF	TGCAGCGTTGAGTATACGGGGGCTCAGGAGACCCAGTACTTC
once	TRBV7-9	-	TRBJ2-2	CASSLGDPTPWSVEELFF	TGTGCCAGCAGCTTAGGGGACCCTACACCGTGGTCAGTCGAGGAGCTGTTTTTT
-	TRBV6-6	-	TRBJ2-5	CASSYGKQETQYF	TGTGCCAGCAGTTACGGGAAGCAAGAGACCCAGTACTTC
-	TRBV27	-	TRBJ1-6	CASSLSGPASYNSPLHF	TGTGCCAGCAGTTTATCCGGCCCCGCCTCCTATAATTCACCCCTCCACTTT
-	TRBV4-1	-	TRBJ1-3	CASSQGRSGNTIYF	TGCGCCAGCAGCCAAGGGAGGTCTGGAAACACCATATATTTT
-	TRBV28	-	TRBJ2-7	CASSLIPGVYEQYF	TGTGCCAGCAGTTTAATTCCAGGGGTCTACGAGCAGTACTTC
-	TRBV5-3	-	TRBJ2-5	CARSITGQETQYF	TGTGCCAGAAGCATAACAGGACAAGAGACCCAGTACTTC
-	TRBV4-3	TRBD2	TRBJ2-7	CASSQLSGTSGVYF	TGCGCCAGCAGCCAACTATCCGGAACTAGCGGGGTATACTTC
-	TRBV2	TRBD2	TRBJ2-2	CASRRTSGGLIPGELFF	TGTGCCAGCAGGCGGACTAGCGGGGGATTGATCCCCGGGGAGCTGTTTTTT
-	TRBV14	TRBD2	TRBJ2-1	CASSPGGLLSYNEQFF	TGTGCCAGCAGCCCGGGGGGGCTCCTCTCCTACAATGAGCAGTTCTTC
-	TRBV2	-	TRBJ2-2	CASSYNRPGLGELFF	TGTGCCAGCAGTTATAACAGGCCCGGGTTAGGGGAGCTGTTTTTT
-	TRBV11-2	-	TRBJ1-2	CASSLWEGRRGYTF	TGTGCCAGCAGCCTCTGGGAGGGTCGCCGCGGCTACACCTTC
-	TRBV9	TRBD2	TRBJ2-7	CASSVDVSGGPYDEQYF	TGTGCCAGCAGCGTAGATGTTAGCGGGGGGCCGTACGACGAGCAGTACTTC
-	TRBV7-2	-	TRBJ1-1	CASSLEHANTEAFF	TGTGCCAGCAGCTTAGAGCATGCGAACACTGAAGCTTTCTTT
-	TRBV5-8	-	TRBJ1-1	CASSLVVTLNTEAFF	TGTGCCAGCAGCTTGGTTGTCACCTTGAACACTGAAGCTTTCTTT
-	TRBV20-1	-	TRBJ2-1	CSATGFNEQFF	TGCAGTGCTACAGGGTTCAATGAGCAGTTCTTC
-	TRBV18	-	TRBJ1-3	CASSPRRATGNTIYF	TGTGCCAGCTCACCGCGAAGGGCCACTGGAAACACCATATATTTT
-	TRBV6-1	-	TRBJ2-7	CASSGGGSSYEQYF	TGTGCCAGCAGTGGCGGGGGCAGCTCCTACGAGCAGTACTTC
-	TRBV7-9	-	TRBJ1-4	CASSFGETNEKLFF	TGTGCCAGCAGCTTTGGAGAAACTAATGAAAAACTGTTTTTT
-	TRBV6-6	TRBD2	TRBJ2-1	CASSDGTTRNNEQFF	TGTGCCAGCAGTGACGGGACTACAAGAAACAATGAGCAGTTCTTC
-	TRBV6-5	TRBD1	TRBJ2-7	CASSTTGDEQYF	TGTGCCAGCAGTACCACAGGGGACGAGCAGTACTTC
-	TRBV4-2	-	TRBJ1-6	CASSPSLGTLHF	TGTGCCAGCAGCCCCTCCCTTGGTACCCTCCACTTT
-	TRBV9	-	TRBJ1-6	CASSEYDLRPYNSPLHF	TGTGCCAGCAGCGAGTACGACCTACGGCCCTATAATTCACCCCTCCACTTT
-	TRBV4-2	TRBD1	TRBJ1-3	CASSQEYRGPGNTIYF	TGTGCCAGCAGCCAGGAATACAGGGGGCCTGGAAACACCATATATTTT
-	TRBV7-9	-	TRBJ1-1	CASSLGGQPSAFF	TGTGCCAGCAGCTTAGGAGGACAGCCCAGCGCTTTCTTT
-	TRBV5-1	-	TRBJ2-6	CASSLPQAAGANVLTF	TGCGCCAGCAGCTTACCACAGGCTGCAGGGGCCAACGTCCTGACTTTC
-	TRBV7-2	TRBD2	TRBJ2-5	CASSQGTSGGAETQYF	TGTGCCAGCAGCCAAGGGACTAGCGGGGGGGCAGAGACCCAGTACTTC
-	TRBV11-3	TRBD2	TRBJ2-1	CASSSLAGGLDEQFF	TGTGCCAGCAGCTCCCTAGCGGGGGGGCTCGATGAGCAGTTCTTC
-	TRBV27	-	TRBJ2-2	CASSFLGRENTGELFF	TGTGCCAGCAGTTTCCTCGGCAGGGAGAACACCGGGGAGCTGTTTTTT
-	TRBV18	-	TRBJ1-5	CASSPAPGAGNQPQHF	TGTGCCAGCTCTCCCGCCCCGGGGGCAGGCAATCAGCCCCAGCATTTT
-	TRBV4-1	-	TRBJ2-5	CASSQGHKETQYF	TGCGCCAGCAGCCAAGGCCACAAAGAGACCCAGTACTTC
-	TRBV5-6	TRBD2	TRBJ2-7	CASSLEVAGGTYEQYF	TGTGCCAGCAGCTTGGAGGTAGCGGGGGGGACATACGAGCAGTACTTC
-	TRBV7-2	TRBD2	TRBJ2-1	CASSFQRDYNEQFF	TGTGCCAGCAGCTTCCAGCGGGATTACAATGAGCAGTTCTTC
-	TRBV29-1	TRBD1	TRBJ2-5	CSGTGQGQETQYF	TGCAGCGGGACCGGACAGGGCCAAGAGACCCAGTACTTC
-	TRBV19	-	TRBJ2-3	CASSHEVSSDTQYF	TGTGCCAGTAGTCATGAGGTTTCGTCAGATACGCAGTATTTT
-	TRBV7-2	-	TRBJ1-2	CASSLRHQVNYGYTF	TGTGCCAGCAGCCTAAGACATCAGGTTAACTATGGCTACACCTTC
-	TRBV6-5	-	TRBJ1-1	CASSYSSDLNTEAFF	TGTGCCAGCAGTTACTCTAGCGATCTGAACACTGAAGCTTTCTTT
-	TRBV28	-	TRBJ2-1	CASRFGTDYNEQFF	TGTGCCAGCAGATTCGGGACGGATTACAATGAGCAGTTCTTC
-	TRBV2	-	TRBJ2-1	CASSGNNEQFF	TGTGCCAGCAGTGGTAATAATGAGCAGTTCTTC
-	TRBV7-9	-	TRBJ1-2	CASSPGAGYGYTF	TGTGCCAGCAGCCCGGGGGCGGGCTATGGCTACACCTTC
-	TRBV6-5	TRBD1	TRBJ2-3	CASSSGQGESDTQYF	TGTGCCAGCAGTTCCGGACAGGGGGAGTCAGATACGCAGTATTTT
-	TRBV6-5	-	TRBJ1-5	CASSSVIGQPQHF	TGTGCCAGCAGTTCTGTCATTGGGCAGCCCCAGCATTTT